Listed below are T cell receptor beta chains from one sample, sequenced in a study of cytomegalovirus exposure and HLA in healthy donors. Using immunoSEQ multiplex PCR, the repertoire was profiled, and TCRdb retains in-frame clones only, with some absent. The sample shows approximately 150,000 clones, just under 65% of them seen only once. The sequencing sample was made of PBMCs. These receptor sequences come from a woman aged 60-70 years in good health and CMV-seropositive. Both conserved end residues are part of each CDR3. The D gene is left open where the match is weak. A clone size is listed for some rows: how often the clone was seen (once, few, many), or a class if it is expanded.

v_call: TRBV7-2; clone_size: NA; cdr3_length: 14; j_call: TRBJ1-1; d_call: NA; cdr3_nt: TGTGCCAGCAGCTTACAGGGAGGCTCGACTGAAGCTTTCTTT; cdr3_aa: CASSLQGGSTEAFF
v_call: TRBV5-4; clone_size: NA; cdr3_length: 18; j_call: TRBJ2-5; d_call: TRBD2; cdr3_nt: TGTGCCAGCAGCTTGGGGCTAGCGGGAGCTGGACTCAGAACGACCCAGTACTTC; cdr3_aa: CASSLGLAGAGLRTTQYF
v_call: TRBV23-1; clone_size: NA; cdr3_length: 15; j_call: TRBJ2-1; d_call: NA; cdr3_nt: TGCGCCAGCAGAATTGGAGGTGCCCCCTACAATGAGCAGTTCTTC; cdr3_aa: CASRIGGAPYNEQFF
v_call: TRBV27; clone_size: NA; cdr3_length: 17; j_call: TRBJ1-3; d_call: TRBD1; cdr3_nt: TGTGCCAGCGGATCGCCCGGGACAGGGCCTGGTGGAAACACCATATATTTT; cdr3_aa: CASGSPGTGPGGNTIYF
v_call: TRBV28; clone_size: NA; cdr3_length: 14; j_call: TRBJ2-3; d_call: TRBD2; cdr3_nt: TGTGCCAGCAGTTCGGGGGGGTCCACAGATACGCAGTATTTT; cdr3_aa: CASSSGGSTDTQYF
v_call: TRBV19; clone_size: NA; cdr3_length: 15; j_call: TRBJ2-5; d_call: TRBD2; cdr3_nt: TGTGCCAGTAGTAGGGGGAGCGGGGCTCAAGAGACCCAGTACTTC; cdr3_aa: CASSRGSGAQETQYF
v_call: TRBV4-3; clone_size: few; cdr3_length: 19; j_call: TRBJ2-6; d_call: NA; cdr3_nt: TGCGCCAGCAGCCCAAGGGAGGGGGATCTAAGCTCTGGGGCCAACGTCCTGACTTTC; cdr3_aa: CASSPREGDLSSGANVLTF
v_call: TRBV28; clone_size: NA; cdr3_length: 16; j_call: TRBJ2-3; d_call: TRBD2; cdr3_nt: TGTGCCAGCAGGCCTCCCGGGACTATCAGCACAGATACGCAGTATTTT; cdr3_aa: CASRPPGTISTDTQYF
v_call: TRBV7-2; clone_size: NA; cdr3_length: 14; j_call: TRBJ2-7; d_call: TRBD2; cdr3_nt: TGTGCCAGCAGCGGGCTAGCGGGAGGGTGGGAGCAGTACTTC; cdr3_aa: CASSGLAGGWEQYF
v_call: TRBV10-1; clone_size: NA; cdr3_length: 16; j_call: TRBJ2-7; d_call: NA; cdr3_nt: TGCGCCAGCAGATGTACAAATCGATCTTGCTCCTACGAGCAGTACTTC; cdr3_aa: CASRCTNRSCSYEQYF
v_call: TRBV30; clone_size: NA; cdr3_length: 15; j_call: TRBJ2-1; d_call: TRBD2; cdr3_nt: TGTGGTGCACTCCCGACTAGCGGGAGTCAGCATGAGCAGTTCTTC; cdr3_aa: CGALPTSGSQHEQFF